The source of this T cell receptor (beta chain) is a study of blood T cells in healthy people across ages. The sample holds a few counts of this clonotype. No antigen is known for it. Alongside a J-beta primer mix, a sample-barcoded 5' primer served in a second PCR lasting about 7 to 12 cycles. Each of the cDNA molecules was tagged by a template-switch adaptor with 12 random nucleotides. TCRdb passed the 5' RACE reads through MiXCR, listing each CDR3 protein once. In the table there are 800,000 to 1,000,000 distinct CDR3 sequences, around 49% of which are singletons. Study-level findings and limits: Age advanced and TCR beta diversity per million T cells fell, roughly linearly.

The CDR3 runs to 12 residues. V shed 3 bases and J shed 4 bases, with 6 bases lying between them. CDR1 is SGHTA, CDR2 FQGNSA, per germline. This clonotype was obtained from a man aged 25 to 40 in good health. The chain combines TRBV7-2 with TRBJ2-5, with D unresolved. The specimen sequenced was blood. As DNA, the CDR3 is TGTGCCAGCAGCTTCTATTTAGAGACCCAGTACTTC. Amino acids: CASSFYLETQYF.